These T cell receptor beta chains were read from a single sample in a study of blood T cell repertoires in COVID-19. Assay used: immunoSEQ multiplex PCR; TCRdb lists only in-frame clones, some missing. The data hold 50,000 to 65,000 clones, with around 82% observed a single time. The sample taken for sequencing was peripheral blood. These receptors were obtained from a human donor in a cohort sampled during active COVID-19. CDR3s include the opening cysteine and the closing phenylalanine or tryptophan. The D gene is left open where the match is weak. The listing skips clone size in some rows; elsewhere it reads once, few, many or a size class.

abundance | j_gene | v_gene | d_gene | CDR3aa | CDR3nt
few | TRBJ2-1 | TRBV12-3/TRBV12-4 | - | CASSLAVYNEQFF | TGTGCCAGCAGTTTGGCCGTTTACAATGAGCAGTTCTTC
- | TRBJ2-3 | TRBV18 | - | CASSPPFTDTQYF | TGTGCCAGCTCACCTCCGTTCACAGATACGCAGTATTTT
- | TRBJ2-1 | TRBV7-2 | - | CASSLVRERFSSYNEQFF | TGTGCCAGCAGCTTAGTCCGGGAGCGGTTTAGCTCCTACAATGAGCAGTTCTTC
once | TRBJ2-7 | TRBV4-1 | - | CASSQEQLYGQYF | TGCGCCAGCAGCCAAGAACAGCTTTACGGACAGTACTTC
- | TRBJ2-2 | TRBV27 | - | CASIHTGELFF | TGTGCCAGTATCCACACCGGGGAGCTGTTTTTT
- | TRBJ2-1 | TRBV6-2/TRBV6-3 | TRBD2 | CASSPRRDYRNEQFF | TGTGCCAGCAGCCCGCGCCGGGACTACCGCAATGAGCAGTTCTTC
- | TRBJ2-5 | TRBV27 | TRBD2 | CASSLGTSGYRETQYF | TGTGCCAGCAGTCTGGGGACTAGCGGGTACCGGGAGACCCAGTACTTC
- | TRBJ1-5 | TRBV6-5 | - | CASRRDFSNQPQHF | TGTGCCAGCAGGCGGGATTTTAGCAATCAGCCCCAGCATTTT
- | TRBJ2-1 | TRBV5-1 | - | CASTAFGYRDSLYNEQFF | TGCGCCAGCACAGCTTTCGGCTATAGGGACTCGTTGTACAATGAGCAGTTCTTC
- | TRBJ2-7 | TRBV6-1 | - | CASSEAWTRGFEQYF | TGTGCCAGCAGTGAAGCTTGGACCAGGGGCTTCGAGCAGTACTTC
once | TRBJ2-1 | TRBV2 | TRBD2 | CASSENPLLAGGLYNEQFF | TGTGCCAGCAGTGAGAACCCCCTCTTAGCGGGAGGGCTTTATAATGAGCAGTTCTTC
- | TRBJ2-1 | TRBV4-2 | - | CASSQELYSYNEQFF | TGTGCCAGCAGCCAAGAACTCTACTCCTACAATGAGCAGTTCTTC
- | TRBJ1-1 | TRBV5-1 | TRBD1 | CASSSDRVKGTEAFF | TGCGCCAGCAGCTCAGACAGGGTTAAGGGCACTGAAGCTTTCTTT
- | TRBJ1-2 | TRBV18 | - | CASSEDSDYGYTF | TGTGCCAGCTCAGAGGACAGTGACTATGGCTACACCTTC
- | TRBJ2-3 | TRBV5-6 | TRBD2 | CASSLLAGVRDTQYF | TGTGCCAGCAGCTTGTTAGCGGGAGTGCGGGATACGCAGTATTTT
- | TRBJ1-2 | TRBV5-8 | TRBD1 | CASSLGQGAGGYTF | TGTGCCAGCAGCTTGGGACAGGGGGCAGGTGGCTACACCTTC
- | TRBJ2-5 | TRBV7-3 | - | CASSLDTIQETQYF | TGTGCCAGCAGCTTAGATACTATCCAAGAGACCCAGTACTTC
- | TRBJ1-2 | TRBV19 | - | CASSRLDSRGYTF | TGTGCCAGTAGTAGACTGGACAGTCGGGGCTACACCTTC
- | TRBJ2-6 | TRBV19 | - | CASKAGVKAGANVLTF | TGTGCCAGTAAGGCAGGGGTTAAAGCTGGGGCCAACGTCCTGACTTTC
- | TRBJ1-2 | TRBV7-9 | - | CASSFSAGYGYTF | TGTGCCAGCAGCTTCTCGGCGGGCTATGGCTACACCTTC
- | TRBJ1-6 | TRBV30 | - | CAWSTGMNSPLHF | TGTGCCTGGAGTACAGGGATGAATTCACCCCTCCACTTT
- | TRBJ2-1 | TRBV10-1 | TRBD2 | CASSEEGLAGAYNEQFF | TGCGCCAGCAGTGAGGAGGGACTAGCGGGAGCCTACAATGAGCAGTTCTTC
once | TRBJ1-1 | TRBV5-1 | TRBD1 | CASSPRDRGDTEAFF | TGCGCCAGCAGCCCCCGGGACAGGGGTGATACTGAAGCTTTCTTT
- | TRBJ2-2 | TRBV2 | - | CASKRGANTGELFF | TGTGCCAGCAAAAGGGGCGCGAACACCGGGGAGCTGTTTTTT
- | TRBJ2-1 | TRBV12-3/TRBV12-4 | - | CASSHQGHSEQFF | TGTGCCAGCAGTCATCAGGGGCACTCTGAGCAGTTCTTC
- | TRBJ2-3 | TRBV18 | TRBD2 | CASSPGTSGTDTQYF | TGTGCCAGCTCACCCGGGACTAGCGGGACAGATACGCAGTATTTT
- | TRBJ1-1 | TRBV3-1/TRBV3-2 | - | CASSHRQLNTEAFF | TGTGCCAGCAGCCACAGACAATTGAACACTGAAGCTTTCTTT
- | TRBJ2-5 | TRBV5-1 | TRBD1 | CASSLEGQGAKTQYF | TGCGCCAGCAGCTTGGAGGGGCAGGGGGCGAAGACCCAGTACTTC
once | TRBJ1-2 | TRBV18 | - | CASSPQGSELGYGYTF | TGTGCCAGCTCACCACAAGGGTCGGAACTAGGGTATGGCTACACCTTC
- | TRBJ2-1 | TRBV12-2 | - | CASRPRGETSGGTSSYNEQFF | TGTGCAAGTCGCCCACGGGGCGAGACTAGCGGGGGGACGAGCTCCTACAATGAGCAGTTCTTC
- | TRBJ1-4 | TRBV15 | - | CATSRASPAGLANEKLFF | TGTGCCACCAGCAGAGCGAGCCCCGCGGGGCTCGCTAATGAAAAACTGTTTTTT
- | TRBJ2-1 | TRBV7-9 | - | CASSLTGYNEQFF | TGTGCCAGCAGTCTAACAGGTTACAATGAGCAGTTCTTC
- | TRBJ2-7 | TRBV12-5 | TRBD2 | CASGPRGGDEQYF | TGTGCTAGTGGCCCTCGGGGGGGGGACGAGCAGTACTTC
- | TRBJ2-5 | TRBV19 | - | CASSIIGMGQETQYF | TGTGCCAGTAGTATTATCGGGATGGGACAAGAGACCCAGTACTTC
- | TRBJ1-1 | TRBV7-8 | TRBD1 | CASSPGDRGGTEAFF | TGTGCCAGCAGCCCGGGGGACAGGGGAGGCACTGAAGCTTTCTTT
once | TRBJ2-7 | TRBV6-6 | - | CASTSRTGQQYF | TGTGCCAGCACCTCCAGAACTGGGCAGCAGTACTTC
- | TRBJ1-1 | TRBV7-2 | TRBD1 | CASSSRTGNTEAFF | TGTGCCAGCAGCTCTCGGACAGGAAACACTGAAGCTTTCTTT
- | TRBJ2-7 | TRBV2 | - | CASSSLGQSYEQYF | TGTGCCAGCAGTAGCCTGGGACAAAGCTACGAGCAGTACTTC
- | TRBJ2-1 | TRBV19 | - | CASMPLGQGSSYNEQFF | TGTGCCAGTATGCCCCTCGGGCAGGGAAGCTCCTACAATGAGCAGTTCTTC
- | TRBJ2-3 | TRBV5-8 | - | CASSPRRADTQYF | TGTGCCAGCAGCCCAAGACGGGCAGATACGCAGTATTTT
- | TRBJ2-1 | TRBV6-5 | - | CASSIDTYNEQFF | TGTGCCAGCAGCATAGACACCTACAATGAGCAGTTCTTC
- | TRBJ2-1 | TRBV9 | TRBD1 | CASSVTGGPNNEQFF | TGTGCCAGCAGCGTAACAGGGGGCCCTAACAATGAGCAGTTCTTC
few | TRBJ1-4 | TRBV28 | - | CASSSQGSGNEKLFF | TGTGCCAGCAGTTCACAGGGAAGCGGTAATGAAAAACTGTTTTTT
- | TRBJ2-7 | TRBV20-1 | - | CSASRAGAGSYEQYF | TGCAGTGCTAGTCGCGCGGGGGCCGGCTCCTACGAGCAGTACTTC
- | TRBJ2-7 | TRBV2 | TRBD1 | CASSRDSSEQYF | TGTGCCAGCAGCCGGGACAGCAGCGAGCAGTACTTC
- | TRBJ1-5 | TRBV28 | - | CASSIQQGMGNQPQHF | TGTGCCAGCAGTATACAACAGGGCATGGGCAATCAGCCCCAGCATTTT
- | TRBJ2-1 | TRBV5-1 | TRBD2 | CASTAGGIYNEQFF | TGCGCCAGCACAGCGGGAGGGATTTACAATGAGCAGTTCTTC
- | TRBJ2-1 | TRBV7-3 | TRBD2 | CASSLNSGGYNEQFF | TGTGCCAGCAGCTTAAATAGCGGGGGCTACAATGAGCAGTTCTTC
- | TRBJ1-2 | TRBV28 | TRBD1 | CASSPPGTGGATF | TGTGCCAGCAGCCCCCCCGGGACAGGGGGCGCCACCTTC
- | TRBJ2-2 | TRBV5-6 | - | CASSLPFLNTGELFF | TGTGCCAGCAGCTTGCCGTTTCTAAACACCGGGGAGCTGTTTTTT
- | TRBJ1-2 | TRBV19 | TRBD1 | CASSMVGTGRNGYTF | TGTGCCAGTAGTATGGTCGGGACAGGGCGGAATGGCTACACCTTC
- | TRBJ2-2 | TRBV7-9 | - | CAVPSPGGQSTGELFF | TGTGCCGTCCCATCGCCCGGGGGGCAGAGCACCGGGGAGCTGTTTTTT
- | TRBJ2-1 | TRBV5-6 | - | CASSLGLASYNEQFF | TGTGCCAGCAGCTTGGGCCTAGCATCCTACAATGAGCAGTTCTTC
- | TRBJ2-5 | TRBV3-1/TRBV3-2 | TRBD2 | CASSPRLAGGYQETQYF | TGTGCCAGCAGCCCCCGCCTAGCGGGGGGCTACCAAGAGACCCAGTACTTC
- | TRBJ2-4 | TRBV27 | TRBD2 | CASSWTPQRGGTKNIQYF | TGTGCCAGCAGCTGGACCCCACAGCGGGGGGGGACCAAAAACATTCAGTACTTC
- | TRBJ2-1 | TRBV28 | TRBD2 | CASTQAGSSYNEQFF | TGTGCCAGCACCCAAGCGGGGAGCTCCTACAATGAGCAGTTCTTC
- | TRBJ1-3 | TRBV7-9 | - | CASSKRTVSGNTIYF | TGTGCCAGCAGTAAACGGACAGTCTCTGGAAACACCATATATTTT
- | TRBJ1-2 | TRBV3-1/TRBV3-2 | TRBD1 | CASSMDREAYGYTF | TGTGCCAGCAGCATGGACAGGGAAGCCTATGGCTACACCTTC